This paragraph covers one T cell receptor beta chain sequence. Its antigen is as yet unknown. These data come from a study of beta chain features in type 1 diabetes. Study conclusions and caveats: Moderate but significant shortening of TCRB CDR3s was recorded in all four CD4+ subsets from Type 1 diabetes patients. A pattern of fewer insertions and more deletions at VDJ junctions was seen in type 1 diabetes patients.

A sort by CD45RO/CCR7/CD25/CD127/CD95/CD27 yielded CD4+ naive, central memory, regulatory and stem cell-like memory cells. Isolated RNA was reverse transcribed in full, so expressed TCRB transcripts were sequenced. Clones were sequenced by immunoSEQ multiplex PCR, and TCRdb holds only the in-frame ones, with some missing. Of a few hundred thousand clones listed, about 14% were seen once; the top ten hold over 0.014%. Germline assignment: CDR1 ENHRY and CDR2 SYGVKD. This CDR3 region has 15 residues. V was cut by 0 bases and J by 4 bases, with 11 bases left in between. Source material: naive CD4+ T cells from blood. The clonotype comes from a young woman with type 1 diabetes. The chain carries TRBV10-3 and TRBJ2-3; D ambiguous. The CDR3 DNA reads TGTGCCATCAGTGAGTCGGTCCTAGGTTCAGATACGCAGTATTTT. Its translation is CAISESVLGSDTQYF.